This T cell receptor beta chain was identified in a study of T cells after posttransplantation cyclophosphamide (dated by TCRdb to 2016 to 2017). About the investigation overall: Using TRB sequencing, the study followed how the T cell repertoire rebuilt after myeloablative bone marrow transplantation with posttransplantation cyclophosphamide given as GVHD prophylaxis. Antigen receptor sequencing was done on samples from around 32 PTCy-treated patients and from over 15 related bone marrow donors of those patients. Blood from all 35 or so PTCy patients with 1-year posttransplant specimens was subjected to TRB sequencing. TRB sequencing was also done on up to about 3 additional blood samples from 2 to 5.2 years after transplant in 3 patients, and on pretransplant blood from 4 patients. Because TRA and TRB clonality were tightly correlated in several samples, subsequent TCR analyses were focused on TRB only. Public TRB sequences were searched against a database of over 3,600 sequences associated with responses to pathogens, tumor antigens, self-antigens and alloantigens.

V trim: 6 bases; J trim: 8 bases; unmatched bases: 8. Inclusive of the bounding cysteine and phenylalanine, the CDR3 is 15 residues long. Left in the record is the CDR3 DNA by itself, 45 bases read in frame from the first base. CDR1 and CDR2 were assigned from the germline V gene (reference sequence) as MNHEY and SMNVEV. Related bone marrow donors provided peripheral blood samples on the day of marrow donation. Peripheral blood and bone marrow mononuclear cells were isolated by Ficoll-Hypaque density centrifugation and were cryopreserved. The full study reports these points: Across fewer than 50 patients, TRB clonality was highly associated with recipient CMV seropositivity and CMV reactivation, and diversity in PTCy patients was similar to diversity in CNI/methotrexate controls. Donor-recipient similarity was low at 1-2 months but rose over the first year, and later blood repertoires were often dominated by donor CD8+ memory clones. The TRB repertoires of T cells infiltrating skin or GI tract showed only limited overlap with the TRB repertoires of T cells in blood.

TRB sequencing used genomic DNA with the immunoSEQ assay at survey resolution or the hsTCRB kit. The paper's processing steps were these. The immunoSEQ software handled the initial read processing, while the LymphoSeq R package was used for the repertoire analyses. Clonality was calculated as 1 minus normalized Shannon entropy, and the Gini coefficient was also calculated for each TRB dataset. To infer phenotypes in unsorted samples, TRB sequences from sorted subsets of the recipient or donor were mapped onto the unsorted samples of the same recipient. Drawn from immuneACCESS, this table holds only the in-frame rearrangements with V and J called that TCRdb kept. Clones are partly lost; checked studies trace under half to an unresolved V gene and leave the rest unexplained. V and J calls and clone size come straight from that table; D and trimming were deduced from the DNA. For this sample the table reports 40,000 to 60,000 clones, with no clone seen just once. 2% to 2.5% of the sample belongs to the ten largest clones.

Regarding this clone: What antigen it recognizes has not been identified. Base qualities are not recorded, but no much larger clone differs from it by a single base.

This sequence originates from a man between 40 and 49 years old in good health, CMV-negative, and a related stem cell transplant donor. The specimen was PBMCs. The chain is assembled from TRBV27 and TRBJ1-6, and 9 bases in between align with TRBD1. The base sequence is TGTGCCAGCAGGAGCGACGGACAGGGGTATTCACCCCTCCACTTT. Its translation is CASRSDGQGYSPLHF.